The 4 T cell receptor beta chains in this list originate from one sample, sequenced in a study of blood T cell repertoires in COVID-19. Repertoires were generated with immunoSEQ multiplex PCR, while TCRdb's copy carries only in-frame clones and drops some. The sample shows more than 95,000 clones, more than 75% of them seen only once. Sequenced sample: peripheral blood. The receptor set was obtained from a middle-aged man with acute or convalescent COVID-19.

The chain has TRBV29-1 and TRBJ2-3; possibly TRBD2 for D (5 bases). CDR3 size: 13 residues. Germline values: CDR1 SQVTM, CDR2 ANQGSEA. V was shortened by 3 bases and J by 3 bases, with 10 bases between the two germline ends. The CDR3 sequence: CSVDPGWTDTQYF. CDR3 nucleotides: TGCAGCGTTGATCCGGGGTGGACAGATACGCAGTATTTT.

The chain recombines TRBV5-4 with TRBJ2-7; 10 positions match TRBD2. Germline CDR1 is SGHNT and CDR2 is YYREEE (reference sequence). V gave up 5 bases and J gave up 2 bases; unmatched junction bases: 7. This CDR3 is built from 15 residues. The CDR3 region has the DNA TGTGCCAGCAGTAAGAGGACTAGCGGAACCTACGAGCAGTACTTC. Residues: CASSKRTSGTYEQYF.

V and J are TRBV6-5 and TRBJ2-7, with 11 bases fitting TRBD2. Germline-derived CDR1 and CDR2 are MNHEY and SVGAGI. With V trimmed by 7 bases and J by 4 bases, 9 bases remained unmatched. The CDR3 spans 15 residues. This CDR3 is CASTDAGTSGYEQYF. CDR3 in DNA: TGTGCCAGCACCGACGCCGGGACTAGCGGTTACGAGCAGTACTTC.

The CDR3 coding sequence is TGTGCCAGCTCACCACCGGACAGGTCTCGGGGCTACACCTTC. This sequence encodes CASSPPDRSRGYTF. The chain carries TRBV18 and TRBJ1-2, with 7 bases identical to TRBD1. Germline V lookup: CDR1 KGHSH, CDR2 LQKENI. With V trimmed by 0 bases and J by 8 bases, 6 bases remained unmatched. The CDR3 length is 14 residues.